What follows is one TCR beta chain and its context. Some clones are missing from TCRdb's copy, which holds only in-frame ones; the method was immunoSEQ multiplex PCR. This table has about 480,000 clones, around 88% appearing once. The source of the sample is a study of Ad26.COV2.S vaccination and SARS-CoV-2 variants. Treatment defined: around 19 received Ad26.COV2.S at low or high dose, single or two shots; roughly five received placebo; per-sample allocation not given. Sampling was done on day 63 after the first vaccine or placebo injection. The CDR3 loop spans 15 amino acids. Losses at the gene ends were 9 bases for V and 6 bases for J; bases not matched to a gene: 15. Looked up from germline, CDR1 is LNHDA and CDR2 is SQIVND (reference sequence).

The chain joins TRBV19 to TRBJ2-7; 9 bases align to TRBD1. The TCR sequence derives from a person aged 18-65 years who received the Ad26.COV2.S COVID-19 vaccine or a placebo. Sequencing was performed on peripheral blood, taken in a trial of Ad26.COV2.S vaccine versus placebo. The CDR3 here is CASAGTGSTSVEQYF. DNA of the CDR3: TGTGCCAGCGCCGGGACAGGGTCCACTAGTGTCGAGCAGTACTTC.